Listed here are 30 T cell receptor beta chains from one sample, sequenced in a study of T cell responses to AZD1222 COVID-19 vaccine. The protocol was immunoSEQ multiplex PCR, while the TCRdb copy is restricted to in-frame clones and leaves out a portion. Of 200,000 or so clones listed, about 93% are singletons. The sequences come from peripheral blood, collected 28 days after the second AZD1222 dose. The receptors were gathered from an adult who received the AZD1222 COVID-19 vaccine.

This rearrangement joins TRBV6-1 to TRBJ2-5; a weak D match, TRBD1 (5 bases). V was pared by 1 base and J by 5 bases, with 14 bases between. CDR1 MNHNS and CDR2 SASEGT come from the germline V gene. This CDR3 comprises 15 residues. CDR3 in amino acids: CASSEGGLESETQYF. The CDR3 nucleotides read TGTGCCAGCAGTGAAGGGGGCCTTGAGTCGGAGACCCAGTACTTC.

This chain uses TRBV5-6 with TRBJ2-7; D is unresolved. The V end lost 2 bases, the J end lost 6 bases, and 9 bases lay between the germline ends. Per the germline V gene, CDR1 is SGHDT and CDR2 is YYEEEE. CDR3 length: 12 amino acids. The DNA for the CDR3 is TGTGCCAGCAGCTTCATGGTGTCCGAGCAGTACTTC. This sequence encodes CASSFMVSEQYF.

Here the CDR3 reads CASRNHYTGELFF. The CDR3 DNA reads TGTGCCAGCCGGAATCATTACACCGGGGAGCTGTTTTTT. The J gene is TRBJ2-2, the V gene TRBV6-5; D gene unclear. The length of the CDR3 is 13 residues. V was pared by 8 bases and J by 3 bases, with 10 bases between. Germline V gene data show CDR1 as MNHEY and CDR2 as SVGAGI.

The CDR3 is CASGLYLNMAVSYGYTF. The DNA of the CDR3 is TGTGCTAGTGGTTTGTACTTAAATATGGCAGTATCCTATGGCTACACCTTC. This chain joins TRBV12-5 and TRBJ1-2; D gene ambiguous. Trimming took off 2 bases at V and 4 bases at J, with 20 bases between the two ends. This CDR3 comprises 17 residues. Germline loops: CDR1 LGHNT, CDR2 FRNRAP.

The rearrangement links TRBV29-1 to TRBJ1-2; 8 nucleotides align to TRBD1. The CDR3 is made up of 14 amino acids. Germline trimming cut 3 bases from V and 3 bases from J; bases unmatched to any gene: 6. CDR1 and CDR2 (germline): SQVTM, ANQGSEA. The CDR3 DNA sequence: TGCAGCGTTGACGGACAGGGCGGGTACTATGGCTACACCTTC. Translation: CSVDGQGGYYGYTF.

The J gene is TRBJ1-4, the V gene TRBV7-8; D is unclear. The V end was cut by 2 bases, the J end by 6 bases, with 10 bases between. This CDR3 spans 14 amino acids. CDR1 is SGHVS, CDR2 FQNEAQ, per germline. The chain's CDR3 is CASSLYPYDEKLFF. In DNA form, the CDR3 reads TGTGCCAGCAGCTTATACCCCTACGATGAAAAACTGTTTTTT. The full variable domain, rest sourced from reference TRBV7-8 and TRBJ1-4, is GAGVSQSPRYKVAKRGQDVALRCDPISGHVSLFWYQQALGQGPEFLTYFQNEAQLDKSGLPSDRFFAERPEGSVSTLKIQRTQQEDSAVYLCASSLYPYDEKLFFGSGTQLSVL.

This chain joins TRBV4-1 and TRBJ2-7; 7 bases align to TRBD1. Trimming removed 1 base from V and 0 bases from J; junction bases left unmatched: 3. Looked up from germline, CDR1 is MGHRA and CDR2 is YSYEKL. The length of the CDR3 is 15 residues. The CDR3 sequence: CASSQADRVSYEQYF. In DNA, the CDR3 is TGCGCCAGCAGCCAAGCCGACAGGGTCTCCTACGAGCAGTACTTC.

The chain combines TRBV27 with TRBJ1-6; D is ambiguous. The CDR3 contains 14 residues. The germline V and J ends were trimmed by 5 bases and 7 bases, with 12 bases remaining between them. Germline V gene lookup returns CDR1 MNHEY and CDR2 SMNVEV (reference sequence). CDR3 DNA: TGTGCCAGCAGTCCACAGATTCTGAATTCACCCCTCCACTTT. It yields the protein CASSPQILNSPLHF.

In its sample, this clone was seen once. In DNA, the CDR3 is TGTGCCAGCAGCTCTAGACCGACAGATAGCAATCAGCCCCAGCATTTT. Amino acid sequence: CASSSRPTDSNQPQHF. This chain uses TRBV11-2 with TRBJ1-5; TRBD1 might be the D (5 bases). The V and J ends lost 4 bases and 0 bases respectively, with 13 bases between them. Germline V gene lookup returns CDR1 SGHAT and CDR2 FQNNGV. CDR3 length: 16 amino acids.

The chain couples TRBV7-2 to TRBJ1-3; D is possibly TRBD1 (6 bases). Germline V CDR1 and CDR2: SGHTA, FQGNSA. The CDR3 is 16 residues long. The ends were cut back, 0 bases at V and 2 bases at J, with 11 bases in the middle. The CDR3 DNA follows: TGTGCCAGCAGCTTAGCTCCGACAGGTGCTGGAAACACCATATATTTT. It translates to CASSLAPTGAGNTIYF.

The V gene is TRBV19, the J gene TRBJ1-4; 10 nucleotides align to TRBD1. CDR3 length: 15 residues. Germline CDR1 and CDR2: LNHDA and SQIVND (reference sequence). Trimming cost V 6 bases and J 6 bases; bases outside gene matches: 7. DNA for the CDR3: TGTGCCAGTAGCTTCACCGGGACAGGGGATGAAAAACTGTTTTTT. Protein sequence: CASSFTGTGDEKLFF.

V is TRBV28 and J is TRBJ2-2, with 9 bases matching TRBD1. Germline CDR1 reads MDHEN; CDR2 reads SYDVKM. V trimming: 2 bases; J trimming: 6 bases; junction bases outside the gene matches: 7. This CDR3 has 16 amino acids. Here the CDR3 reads CASSLLDRGNSGELFF. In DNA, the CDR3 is TGTGCCAGCAGTTTACTGGACAGGGGAAATTCCGGGGAGCTGTTTTTT. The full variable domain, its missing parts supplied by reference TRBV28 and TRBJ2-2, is DVKVTQSSRYLVKRTGEKVFLECVQDMDHENMFWYRQDPGLGLRLIYFSYDVKMKEKGDIPEGYSVSREKKERFSLILESASTNQTSMYLCASSLLDRGNSGELFFGEGSRLTVL.

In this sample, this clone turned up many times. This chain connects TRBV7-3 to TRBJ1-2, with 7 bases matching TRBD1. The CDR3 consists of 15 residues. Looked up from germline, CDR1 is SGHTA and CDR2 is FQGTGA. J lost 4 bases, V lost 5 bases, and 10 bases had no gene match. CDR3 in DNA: TGTGCCAGCAGCGACCCGGGACAGCTAAGCTATGGCTACACCTTC. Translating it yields CASSDPGQLSYGYTF.

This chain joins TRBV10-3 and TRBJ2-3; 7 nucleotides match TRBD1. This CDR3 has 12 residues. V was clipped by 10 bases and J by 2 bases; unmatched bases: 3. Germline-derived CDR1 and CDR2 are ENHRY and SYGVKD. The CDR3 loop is CATQGDTDTQYF. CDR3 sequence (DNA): TGTGCCACTCAGGGGGACACAGATACGCAGTATTTT.

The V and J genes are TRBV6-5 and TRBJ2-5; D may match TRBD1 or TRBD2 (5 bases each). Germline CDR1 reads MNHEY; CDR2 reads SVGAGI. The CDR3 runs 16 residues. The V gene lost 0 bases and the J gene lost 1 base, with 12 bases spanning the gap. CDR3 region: CASSYSYVGTQETQYF. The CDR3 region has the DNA TGTGCCAGCAGTTACTCCTATGTCGGGACCCAAGAGACCCAGTACTTC.

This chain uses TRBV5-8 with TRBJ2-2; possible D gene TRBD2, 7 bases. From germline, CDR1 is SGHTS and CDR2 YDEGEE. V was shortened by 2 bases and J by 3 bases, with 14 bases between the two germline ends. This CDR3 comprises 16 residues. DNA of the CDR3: TGTGCCAGCAGCTTCCTTTTGGGGGGGCACACCGGGGAGCTGTTTTTT. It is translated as CASSFLLGGHTGELFF.

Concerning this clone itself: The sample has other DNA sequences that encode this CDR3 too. DNA for the CDR3: TGTGCCAGCAGCTTAGCGAGGGGCACAGATACGCAGTATTTT. Residues: CASSLARGTDTQYF. The chain has TRBV7-2 and TRBJ2-3, with D possibly TRBD2 on 5 matching bases. Per germline, CDR1 SGHTA and CDR2 FQGNSA. Trimming removed 0 bases at V and 1 base at J, with 5 bases between. CDR3 length: 14 residues.

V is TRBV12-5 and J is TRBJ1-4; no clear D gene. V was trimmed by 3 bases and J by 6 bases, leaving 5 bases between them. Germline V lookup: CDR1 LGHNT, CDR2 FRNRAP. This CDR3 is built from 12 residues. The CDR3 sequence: CASGLGYEKLFF. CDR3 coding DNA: TGTGCTAGTGGTTTAGGGTATGAAAAACTGTTTTTT.

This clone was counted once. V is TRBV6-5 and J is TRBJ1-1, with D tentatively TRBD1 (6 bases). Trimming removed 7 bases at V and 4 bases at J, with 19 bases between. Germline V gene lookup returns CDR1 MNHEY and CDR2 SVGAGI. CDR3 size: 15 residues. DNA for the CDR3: TGTGCCAGCACCGAAGGACAGTTAGGGGGCACTGAAGCTTTCTTT. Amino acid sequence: CASTEGQLGGTEAFF.

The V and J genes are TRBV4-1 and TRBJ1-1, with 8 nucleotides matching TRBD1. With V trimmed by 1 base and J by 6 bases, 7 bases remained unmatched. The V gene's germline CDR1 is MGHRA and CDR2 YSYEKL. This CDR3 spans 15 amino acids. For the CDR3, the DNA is TGCGCCAGCAGCCAAGCCCAGGGGGCGGGCTCTGAAGCTTTCTTT. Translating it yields CASSQAQGAGSEAFF.

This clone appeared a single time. The CDR3 bases are TGTGCCTGGGACGGAGACTCTGGAAACACCATATATTTT. It encodes CAWDGDSGNTIYF. The V and J genes are TRBV30 and TRBJ1-3, with D unclear. CDR3 size: 13 residues. The V gene lost 5 bases and the J gene lost 0 bases, with 8 bases spanning the gap. The germline gives CDR1 GTSNPN, CDR2 SVGIG (reference sequence).

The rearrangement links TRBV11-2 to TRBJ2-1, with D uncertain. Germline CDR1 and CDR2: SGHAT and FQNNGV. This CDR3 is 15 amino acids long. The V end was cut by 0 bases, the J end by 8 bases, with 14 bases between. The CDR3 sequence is CASSLEPGSQDEQFF. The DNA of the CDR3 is TGTGCCAGCAGCTTAGAACCGGGCAGCCAGGATGAGCAGTTCTTC.

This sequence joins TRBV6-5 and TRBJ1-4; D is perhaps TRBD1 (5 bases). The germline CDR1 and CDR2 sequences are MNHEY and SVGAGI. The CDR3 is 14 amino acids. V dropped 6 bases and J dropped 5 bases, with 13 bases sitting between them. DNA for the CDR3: TGTGCCAGCAGGGGGGGAGGGACCAATGAAAAACTGTTTTTT. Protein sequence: CASRGGGTNEKLFF.

The CDR3 DNA follows: TGCGCCAGCAGCCGCCTAAACCCAGCCTTTAAATTGAACACTGAAGCTTTCTTT. This encodes CASSRLNPAFKLNTEAFF. V and J are TRBV4-1 and TRBJ1-1; D gene uncertain. The ends were cut back, 4 bases at V and 0 bases at J, with 21 bases in the middle. The CDR3 loop spans 18 amino acids. Germline lookup yields CDR1 MGHRA and CDR2 YSYEKL.

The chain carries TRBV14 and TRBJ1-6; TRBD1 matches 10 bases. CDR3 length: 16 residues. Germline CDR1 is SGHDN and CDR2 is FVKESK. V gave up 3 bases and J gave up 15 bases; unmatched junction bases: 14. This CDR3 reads CASSHFRGQGHTDLHF. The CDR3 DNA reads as TGTGCCAGCAGCCATTTCCGGGGACAGGGGCATACGGACCTCCACTTT.

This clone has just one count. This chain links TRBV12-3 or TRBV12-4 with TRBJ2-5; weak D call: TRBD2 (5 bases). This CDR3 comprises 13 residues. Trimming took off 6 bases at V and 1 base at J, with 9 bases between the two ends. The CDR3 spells CASSPEGQETQYF. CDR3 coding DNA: TGTGCCAGCAGCCCTGAGGGCCAAGAGACCCAGTACTTC.

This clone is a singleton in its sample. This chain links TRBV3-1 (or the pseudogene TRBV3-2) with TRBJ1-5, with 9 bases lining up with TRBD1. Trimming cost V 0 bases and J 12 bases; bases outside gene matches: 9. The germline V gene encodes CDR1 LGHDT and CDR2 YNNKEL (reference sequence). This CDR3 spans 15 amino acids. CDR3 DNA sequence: TGTGCCAGCAGCCAAGAGGGACAGGGTAGGGTGGGCCAGCATTTT. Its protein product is CASSQEGQGRVGQHF.

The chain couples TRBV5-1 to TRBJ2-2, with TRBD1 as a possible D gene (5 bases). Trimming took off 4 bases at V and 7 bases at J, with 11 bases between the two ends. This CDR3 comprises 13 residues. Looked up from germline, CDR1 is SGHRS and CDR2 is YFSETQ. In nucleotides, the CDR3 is TGCGCCAGCAGCGTTCGGACAAACGGGGAGCTGTTTTTT. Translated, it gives CASSVRTNGELFF.

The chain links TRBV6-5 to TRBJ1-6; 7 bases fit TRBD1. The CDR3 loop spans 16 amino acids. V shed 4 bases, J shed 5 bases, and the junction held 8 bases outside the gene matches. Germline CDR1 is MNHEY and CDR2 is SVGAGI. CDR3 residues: CASSWRQGGNNSPLHF. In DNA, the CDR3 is TGTGCCAGCAGTTGGAGACAGGGAGGTAATAATTCACCCCTCCACTTT.

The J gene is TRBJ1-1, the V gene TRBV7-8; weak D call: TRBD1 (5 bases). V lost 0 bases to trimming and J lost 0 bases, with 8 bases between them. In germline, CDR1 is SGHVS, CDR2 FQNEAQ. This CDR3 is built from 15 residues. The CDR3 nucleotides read TGTGCCAGCAGCTTAGCACGGACAATGAACACTGAAGCTTTCTTT. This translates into CASSLARTMNTEAFF.